This T cell receptor (beta chain) was recorded in a study of cytomegalovirus exposure and HLA in healthy donors. Whole-study context: Most donors, around 81% of approximately 400 genotyped, fell in the Caucasian-associated ancestry cluster.

The CDR3 length is 21 residues. V was pared by 3 bases and J by 0 bases, with 16 bases of the junction left unmatched. Germline lookup yields CDR1 KGHSH and CDR2 LQKENI. 13 Jbeta primers and 60 Vbeta primers were used for the PCR. This table comes from immunoSEQ multiplex PCR, and its TCRdb copy is limited to in-frame clones, with some not included. The sample has over 85,000 clones; approximately 84% are singletons. As for this clone: Its antigen is not known.

Study conclusions and caveats: One variant, a missense change in DCLRE1C, was linked in a later analysis to TCR beta V- and J-gene trimming.

This sequence joins TRBV18 and TRBJ2-6; TRBD1 aligns across 8 bases. Sequencing input: PBMCs. The receptor was derived from a man aged 35 to 55 in good health and CMV-seronegative. DNA for the CDR3: TGTGCCAGCTCACCGACGGCAGGGGGCGGTCAAGTCTCCTCTGGGGCCAACGTCCTGACTTTC. This sequence encodes CASSPTAGGGQVSSGANVLTF.